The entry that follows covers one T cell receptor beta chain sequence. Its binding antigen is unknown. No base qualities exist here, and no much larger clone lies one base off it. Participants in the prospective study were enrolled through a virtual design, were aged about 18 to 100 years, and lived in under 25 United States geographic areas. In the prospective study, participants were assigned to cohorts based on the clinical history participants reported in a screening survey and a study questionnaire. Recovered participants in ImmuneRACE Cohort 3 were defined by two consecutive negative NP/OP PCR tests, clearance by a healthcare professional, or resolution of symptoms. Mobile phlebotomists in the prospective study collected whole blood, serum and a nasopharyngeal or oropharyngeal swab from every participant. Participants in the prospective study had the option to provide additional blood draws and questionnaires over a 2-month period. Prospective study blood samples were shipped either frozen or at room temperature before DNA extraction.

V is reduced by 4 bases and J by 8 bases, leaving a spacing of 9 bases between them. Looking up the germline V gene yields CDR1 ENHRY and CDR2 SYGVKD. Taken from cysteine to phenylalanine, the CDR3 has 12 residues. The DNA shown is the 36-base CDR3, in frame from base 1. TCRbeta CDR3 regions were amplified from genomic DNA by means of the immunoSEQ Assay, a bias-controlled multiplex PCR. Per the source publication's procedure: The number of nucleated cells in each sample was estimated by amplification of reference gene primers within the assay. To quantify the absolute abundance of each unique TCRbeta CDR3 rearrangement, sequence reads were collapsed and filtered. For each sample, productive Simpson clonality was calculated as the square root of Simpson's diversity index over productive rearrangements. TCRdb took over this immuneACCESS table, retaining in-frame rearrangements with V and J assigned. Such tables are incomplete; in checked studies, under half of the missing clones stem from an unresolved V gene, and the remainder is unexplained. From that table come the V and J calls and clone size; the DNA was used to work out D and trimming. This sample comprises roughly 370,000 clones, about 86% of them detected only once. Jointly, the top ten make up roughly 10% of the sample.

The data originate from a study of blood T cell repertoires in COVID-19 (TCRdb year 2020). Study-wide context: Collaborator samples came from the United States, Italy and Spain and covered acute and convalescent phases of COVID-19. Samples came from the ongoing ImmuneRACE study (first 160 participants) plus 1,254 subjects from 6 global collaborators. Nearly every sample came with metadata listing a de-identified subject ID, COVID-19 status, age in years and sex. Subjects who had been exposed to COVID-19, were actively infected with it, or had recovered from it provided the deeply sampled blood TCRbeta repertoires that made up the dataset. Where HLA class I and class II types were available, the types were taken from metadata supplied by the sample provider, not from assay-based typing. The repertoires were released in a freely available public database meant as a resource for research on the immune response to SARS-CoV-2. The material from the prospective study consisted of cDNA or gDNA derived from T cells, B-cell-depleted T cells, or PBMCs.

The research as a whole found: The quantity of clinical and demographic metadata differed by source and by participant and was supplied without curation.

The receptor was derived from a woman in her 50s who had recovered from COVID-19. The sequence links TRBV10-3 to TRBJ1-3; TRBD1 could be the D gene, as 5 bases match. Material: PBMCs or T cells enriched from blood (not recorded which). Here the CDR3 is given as CAISVGGDTIYF. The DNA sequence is TGTGCCATCAGTGTGGGAGGGGACACCATATATTTT.